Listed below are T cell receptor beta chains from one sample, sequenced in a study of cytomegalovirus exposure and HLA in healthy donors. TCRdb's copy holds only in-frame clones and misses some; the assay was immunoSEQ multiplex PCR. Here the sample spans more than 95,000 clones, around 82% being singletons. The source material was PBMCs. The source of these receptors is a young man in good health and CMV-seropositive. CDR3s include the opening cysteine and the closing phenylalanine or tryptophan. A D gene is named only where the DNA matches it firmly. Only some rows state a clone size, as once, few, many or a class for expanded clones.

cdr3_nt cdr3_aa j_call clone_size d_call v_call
TGTGCCAGCAGGACAGGGGGCTCGGATTCACCCCTCCACTTT CASRTGGSDSPLHF TRBJ1-6 . TRBD1 TRBV9
TGTGCCAGCAGCTTGTTGACTAACTACGAGCAGTACTTC CASSLLTNYEQYF TRBJ2-7 . . TRBV5-6
TGTGCCAGTAGTAGGACAGGGGAAGCTTTCTTT CASSRTGEAFF TRBJ1-1 once TRBD1 TRBV19
TGTGCCAGCGGGGGACAGTTCTCCTACGAGCAGTACTTC CASGGQFSYEQYF TRBJ2-7 . TRBD1 TRBV2
TGTGCCAGTAGTATGGGGAGTCCCTATGGCTACACCTTC CASSMGSPYGYTF TRBJ1-2 few . TRBV19
TGTGCCAGCAGTTTAGTTGCGGGGGCGGGTTACAATGAGCAGTTCTTC CASSLVAGAGYNEQFF TRBJ2-1 . . TRBV27
TGTGCCAGCCTAGGACAGGGGAGGACTGAGCAGTTCTTC CASLGQGRTEQFF TRBJ2-1 . TRBD1 TRBV28
TGTGCCAGTAGTCAGAGCACAGATACGCAGTATTTT CASSQSTDTQYF TRBJ2-3 . . TRBV19
TGTGCCAGCAGCGTTAGAGGGGGACAGGGGGCCTCGGAGACCCAGTACTTC CASSVRGGQGASETQYF TRBJ2-5 . TRBD1 TRBV9
TGTGCCAGCAGCTTCAGCGGGAGTCAAGAGACCCAGTACTTC CASSFSGSQETQYF TRBJ2-5 few TRBD2 TRBV5-4
TGTGCCAGCAGTTTACACGGCGGGAGCTCCTACGAGCAGTACTTC CASSLHGGSSYEQYF TRBJ2-7 . TRBD2 TRBV28
TGTGCCAGCACCAGCCGAGGAGGGGCGGGGCTCCAAGAGACCCAGTACTTC CASTSRGGAGLQETQYF TRBJ2-5 once . TRBV6-4
TGTGCCAGCAGCCGGATTTGGCAGGGGGCGCGAGGGGAGCAGTTCTTC CASSRIWQGARGEQFF TRBJ2-1 few TRBD1 TRBV28
TGTGCCACCAGCAGAGATGCGGGAAATCAGCCCCAGCATTTT CATSRDAGNQPQHF TRBJ1-5 . . TRBV15
TGTGCCAGCAGTTACCTAGCGGGAGCGGCCTACGAGCAGTACTTC CASSYLAGAAYEQYF TRBJ2-7 few TRBD2 TRBV27
TGTGCCAGCAGCCAAGAGGTTGAGGAGAACACCGGGGAGCTGTTTTTT CASSQEVEENTGELFF TRBJ2-2 . . TRBV4-2
TGTGCCTGGAGTGTACTACCAACCCGGGGTTTCGACTATGGCTACACCTTC CAWSVLPTRGFDYGYTF TRBJ1-2 . . TRBV30
TGTGCCAGCTCATCGAACAGGGTGGATGGCTACACCTTC CASSSNRVDGYTF TRBJ1-2 . . TRBV18
TGTGCCAGCAGCGTAACAGGGGGCGCGGGTGGCTACACCTTC CASSVTGGAGGYTF TRBJ1-2 . TRBD1 TRBV9
TGTGCCAGCAGTGATGAAGGGGCTGCCAAAAACATTCAGTACTTC CASSDEGAAKNIQYF TRBJ2-4 . . TRBV6-1
TGCGCCAGCAGCCAGGACAGGGGTAAGCAGCCCCAGCATTTT CASSQDRGKQPQHF TRBJ1-5 once TRBD1 TRBV4-3
TGTGCCAGCAGCTTTATCTACACTGAAGCTTTCTTT CASSFIYTEAFF TRBJ1-1 . . TRBV5-6
TGTGCCAGCAGTTTAACAGGTGATGGAAACGAGCAGTACTTC CASSLTGDGNEQYF TRBJ2-7 many . TRBV27
TGTGCCTGGAGTCATCATAGGAACACTGAAGCTTTCTTT CAWSHHRNTEAFF TRBJ1-1 . . TRBV30
TGTGCCAGCAGTAGGTTGGGTGTGACCACGGCGGGCTCCTACAATGAGCAGTTCTTC CASSRLGVTTAGSYNEQFF TRBJ2-1 . . TRBV13
TGTGCCAGCAGCCCGGGACAGCAAAACACCATATATTTT CASSPGQQNTIYF TRBJ1-3 . TRBD1 TRBV7-2
TGTGCCAGCAGCTTTGGACTAGCGGGAGGCAATGAGCAGTTCTTC CASSFGLAGGNEQFF TRBJ2-1 . TRBD2 TRBV7-9
TGTGCCAGCAGCAAAGGGAAAGGGAGACTAGCGGTACACTCCTACGAGCAGTACTTC CASSKGKGRLAVHSYEQYF TRBJ2-7 . . TRBV21-1
TGCAGTGCTCAGGAGGGAGACGAGCAGTACTTC CSAQEGDEQYF TRBJ2-7 . . TRBV20-1
TGTGCCAGCAGCCGAGAACTAAACACTGAAGCTTTCTTT CASSRELNTEAFF TRBJ1-1 few . TRBV5-4
TGTGCCTGGACCCGTGGGGGGGGCAGGGCAGATACGCAGTATTTT CAWTRGGGRADTQYF TRBJ2-3 . . TRBV30
TGTGCCAGCTCACAGGGAGGCAATCAGCCCCAGCATTTT CASSQGGNQPQHF TRBJ1-5 . . TRBV18
TGTGCCAGCAGCCCTGGGGGCAGCAACAATCAGCCCCAGCATTTT CASSPGGSNNQPQHF TRBJ1-5 . . TRBV28
TGTGCCAGCAGTCCCACGGGGGGTCGGAACAATGAGCAGTTCTTC CASSPTGGRNNEQFF TRBJ2-1 . TRBD2 TRBV11-3
TGTGCCAGCAGTTCCACAGGGTCTGAGCAGTTCTTC CASSSTGSEQFF TRBJ2-1 . . TRBV27
TGTGCCAGCAGCCACTTTATGGCGGGAGGGTCCTACGAGCAGTACTTC CASSHFMAGGSYEQYF TRBJ2-7 . TRBD2 TRBV11-2
TGTGCCAGCAGCTGGGGCTCGGACGAGCAGTACTTC CASSWGSDEQYF TRBJ2-7 . . TRBV7-2
TGTGCCAGCAGCTTAGGAACTAGCGTAGGTGAGCAGTTCTTC CASSLGTSVGEQFF TRBJ2-1 once TRBD2 TRBV11-2
TGTGCCAGCAGCACCCGAACAGGGGTTGGAAACACCATATATTTT CASSTRTGVGNTIYF TRBJ1-3 . TRBD1 TRBV9
TGTGCCAGCAGCTTGAGGGACAGTAGCACAGATACGCAGTATTTT CASSLRDSSTDTQYF TRBJ2-3 . TRBD1 TRBV11-3
TGCGCCAGCAGCGTCGGGGGTCCAGATACGCAGTATTTT CASSVGGPDTQYF TRBJ2-3 . . TRBV5-1
TGTGCCAGCTCACCAAGGACTAGCGGGAGTAGTTCCTACGAGCAGTACTTC CASSPRTSGSSSYEQYF TRBJ2-7 . TRBD2 TRBV18
TGCGCCAGCAGCCAAGATCGTAGCGGGAGCTCCTACAATGAGCAGTTCTTC CASSQDRSGSSYNEQFF TRBJ2-1 . TRBD2 TRBV4-3
TGTGCCAGCAGCCAAGAAGCACCCTCTAGCGGGATAAGTTACGAGCAGTACTTC CASSQEAPSSGISYEQYF TRBJ2-7 . TRBD2 TRBV4-2
TGTGCCAGCAGTGAAGGTCAGGCAAACACTGAAGCTTTCTTT CASSEGQANTEAFF TRBJ1-1 . . TRBV2
TGTGCCAGCAGCGAAACGGACAGGGTCGAGCAGTACTTC CASSETDRVEQYF TRBJ2-7 once TRBD1 TRBV7-6
TGTGCCAGCAGCCGCGGGGGGCAGGGCAACTACGAGCAGTACTTC CASSRGGQGNYEQYF TRBJ2-7 . TRBD2 TRBV6-5
TGTGCCAGCAGGGACATACCTAGCTCTGGGGCCAACGTCCTGACTTTC CASRDIPSSGANVLTF TRBJ2-6 once . TRBV19
TGCGCCAGCAGAGCTGCTCTGGGACAGGGGCCCGGGAGTGAAGCTTTCTTT CASRAALGQGPGSEAFF TRBJ1-1 . TRBD1 TRBV4-3
TGTGCCAGCAGCGCAACTAGCGGGAGGACCGGGGAGCTGTTTTTT CASSATSGRTGELFF TRBJ2-2 . TRBD2 TRBV7-2
TGTGCCAGCAGTTTCGGGGGGCGGGGGACCAAACTTAGCACAGATACGCAGTATTTT CASSFGGRGTKLSTDTQYF TRBJ2-3 . . TRBV27
TGTGCCAGCTCCGGGGGCACAGATACGCAGTATTTT CASSGGTDTQYF TRBJ2-3 . . TRBV6-5
TGTGCCAGCAGCTTGGAGCTGCGGAACACTGAAGCTTTCTTT CASSLELRNTEAFF TRBJ1-1 . . TRBV5-8
TGCGCCAGCAGCTTGAGGTACGGGGGGCGCGGCACTGAAGCTTTCTTT CASSLRYGGRGTEAFF TRBJ1-1 . . TRBV5-1
TGTGCCAGCACCCTTGGCACGGGACTCCAATACAATGAGCAGTTCTTC CASTLGTGLQYNEQFF TRBJ2-1 . . TRBV7-6
TGCGCCAGCAGCAACCTAGGGGGAAACTACGAGCAGTACTTC CASSNLGGNYEQYF TRBJ2-7 . . TRBV5-1
TGCGCCAGCAGCTTAACAGGGGTGTACGAGCAGTACTTC CASSLTGVYEQYF TRBJ2-7 . TRBD1 TRBV5-1